The 7 T cell receptor beta chains reported below all come from one sample, sequenced in a study of blood T cells in healthy people across ages. A sample-barcoded 5' primer and a J-beta primer mix were used in a second PCR of about 6 to 12 cycles. TCRdb redid the calling of the 5' RACE reads with MiXCR, one entry per CDR3 protein. The sample comprises 1 million or so distinct CDR3 sequences, 35% to 50% of which are singletons, and 15% to 20% rests with the top ten. The sample consisted of blood. Receptors were obtained from a woman between 55 and 75 years old in good health.

This clonotype was seen a handful of times. The rearrangement links TRBV7-9 to TRBJ1-4, with TRBD1 as a possible D gene (6 bases). V shed 3 bases and J shed 7 bases, with 12 bases lying between them. Germline V gene lookup returns CDR1 SEHNR and CDR2 FQNEAQ (reference sequence). The CDR3 has 14 residues. The CDR3 DNA reads TGTGCCAGCAGCTTCGGCAGGGGTTCTGAAAAACTGTTTTTT. This sequence encodes CASSFGRGSEKLFF.

The rearrangement joins TRBV29-1 to TRBJ2-1; 8 nucleotides match TRBD2. Trimming removed 8 bases from V and 3 bases from J; junction bases left unmatched: 21. This CDR3 spans 18 amino acids. CDR1 and CDR2 from the germline V gene are SQVTM and ANQGSEA. DNA of the CDR3: TGCAGCCTTCTCGGTAGAGCGGGAGCTCAACGAAGCTACAATGAGCAGTTCTTC. Protein product: CSLLGRAGAQRSYNEQFF.

This clonotype has a handful of counts. This chain connects TRBV6-5 to TRBJ2-5; 8 positions match TRBD2. V shed 6 bases and J 5 bases; nucleotides not matched to a gene: 5. The CDR3 totals 13 residues. CDR1 is MNHEY, CDR2 SVGAGI, per germline. CDR3 sequence (DNA): TGTGCCAGCAGGAAGCGGGAGTTTGAGACCCAGTACTTC. Amino acids: CASRKREFETQYF.

The chain recombines TRBV11-2 with TRBJ2-1; D possibly corresponds to TRBD2 (6 bases). V was clipped by 5 bases and J by 10 bases, with 15 bases between them. The CDR3 covers 13 residues. Germline V gene lookup returns CDR1 SGHAT and CDR2 FQNNGV. CDR3 DNA: TGTGCCAGCAGCGTAATTGGGGGGAGGGAGCAGTTCTTC. Translating gives CASSVIGGREQFF.

This clonotype was detected once. The V call is TRBV5-6, the J call TRBJ1-2; 8 bases match TRBD1. After removal of 0 bases from V and 6 bases from J, the junction contained 4 bases not matched to a gene. Per the germline V gene, CDR1 is SGHDT and CDR2 is YYEEEE. CDR3 length: 14 amino acids. CDR3 coding DNA: TGTGCCAGCAGCTTGGGTCGGACAGGGAATGGCTACACCTTC. It translates to CASSLGRTGNGYTF.

This rearrangement joins TRBV5-4 to TRBJ2-1; D possibly corresponds to TRBD2 (5 bases). Germline-derived CDR1 and CDR2 are SGHNT and YYREEE (reference sequence). There are 15 residues in the CDR3. The ends were cut back, 5 bases at V and 0 bases at J, with 12 bases in the middle. CDR3 loop: CASRGPGSSYNEQFF. CDR3 nucleotide sequence: TGTGCCAGCAGGGGTCCGGGGAGCTCCTACAATGAGCAGTTCTTC.

This sequence joins TRBV27 and TRBJ1-6; 7 bases are a match to TRBD1. CDR3 length equals 15 residues. In germline, CDR1 is MNHEY, CDR2 SMNVEV (reference sequence). V gave up 2 bases and J gave up 10 bases; unmatched junction bases: 8. CDR3 coding DNA: TGTGCCAGCAGTTTACCCCCAGGGGGTAACTCACCCCTCCACTTT. This gives the protein CASSLPPGGNSPLHF.